This record covers a single T cell receptor beta chain. This clonotype was seen repeatedly, ten times or more. Its antigen target is currently unknown. No base qualities exist here, and no much larger clone lies one base off it. The CDR3 spans 17 residues, from the cysteine through the phenylalanine. Only the CDR3 DNA is retained, 51 bases long and in frame from the first base. The germline V end is reduced by 6 bases and the J end by 3 bases; junction bases left unmatched: 11. The CDR1 and CDR2 encoded by the germline V gene are LGHNA and YNFKEQ. The time point label for this specimen denotes: sample taken at primary tumor resection. Donors were around 71 patients with early-stage, untreated non-small cell lung cancer from the lung TRACERx cohort. Without any cell sorting, TCR sequencing was performed on whole RNA extracted either from tumor and nontumor lung tissue or from cryopreserved PBMC samples. Patients were selected for TCR sequencing only if sufficient RNA was available from at least two tumor regions.

The receptor library was made with 5' RACE. The instrument was a NextSeq 500. To allow correction of PCR and sequencing errors, the TCR library protocol tagged every TCR cDNA molecule with a unique molecular identifier. For the original study's pipeline: TCR identification, UMI-based error correction and CDR3 extraction were all carried out with Decombinator tools. Expanded TCRs were defined as those above a frequency of 2 per 1,000, corresponding to the top 1% of the tumor frequency distribution. Each repertoire was subsampled 100 times to 5,000 TCRs, after which Renyi diversity was computed with the R vegan package. CDR3 similarity networks were built from amino acid triplet string-kernel similarity, connecting CDR3s with pairwise similarity above 0.82. Using fastp trimming at Q25 and MiXCR clonotype assembly, TCRdb reanalyzed the public sequencing data and kept in-frame beta chains. CDR3 protein sequences are deduplicated, and each keeps its most common genes and DNA. TCRdb's processing, not the study's, gives the V and J calls here. The sample table holds tens of thousands of distinct CDR3 sequences, of which approximately 5.2% were seen once. The ten most abundant clones make up roughly 25% of the sample.

The data derive from a study of spatial heterogeneity in lung cancer (dated 2019 in TCRdb). Regarding the study in general: Beta-chain transcripts were consistently detected in greater numbers than alpha-chain transcripts, which likely reflects a higher abundance of beta-chain transcripts. In the raw uncorrected reads, each unique combination of TCR and UMI appeared on average more than ten times. In non-small cell lung cancer, the study quantitatively compared TCR alpha and beta repertoires across several tumor regions, matched nontumor lung, and blood. At surgery, 220 tumor regions, roughly 62 matched nontumor lung samples and some 54 PBMC samples were TCR-sequenced for both alpha and beta chains. Nonsynonymous mutation counts, determined by whole-exome sequencing of tumor tissue, were related to features of the TCR repertoire. What the research found in general, with its limitations: Ubiquitous expanded tumor TCRs showed up in blood more often at tumor resection than at routine follow-up. Additional single-cell paired TCR alpha and beta sequencing was considered necessary to confirm, at a functional level, the hypothesis that regional TCRs recognize regional mutations.

The chain couples TRBV4-2 to TRBJ2-2; 9 nucleotides in the junction match TRBD1. Sequenced here: PBMCs, sampled at surgery. The sequence derives from a female donor with early-stage non-small cell lung cancer. The DNA sequence reads TGTGCCAGCAGTACAGGGGGCGACATGACGGACACCGGGGAGCTGTTTTTT. Translated, this gives CASSTGGDMTDTGELFF.